This TCR beta chain was captured in a study of cytomegalovirus exposure and HLA in healthy donors. PCR used 60 Vbeta primers and 13 Jbeta primers. TCRdb's table, derived via immunoSEQ multiplex PCR, lists solely in-frame clones and lacks some. The sample lists about 62,000 clones, approximately 78% occurring once. Germline V lookup: CDR1 SEHNR, CDR2 FQNEAQ (reference sequence). Deletions cut 7 bases from V and 0 bases from J, with 15 bases between. CDR3 length equals 15 residues. V gene TRBV7-9 combines with J gene TRBJ1-1; no firm D call. Material: PBMCs. This TCR was sampled from a middle-aged man in good health and CMV-seronegative. The CDR3 reads CASTFQTEMNTEAFF. The CDR3 DNA reads TGTGCCAGCACCTTCCAGACGGAGATGAACACTGAAGCTTTCTTT. The full variable domain, its missing parts supplied by reference TRBV7-9 and TRBJ1-1, is DTGVSQNPRHKITKRGQNVTFRCDPISEHNRLYWYRQTLGQGPEFLTYFQNEAQLEKSRLLSDRFSAERPKGSFSTLEIQRTEQGDSAMYLCASTFQTEMNTEAFFGQGTRLTVV.